The 19 T cell receptor beta chains given below trace back to one sample, sequenced in a study of regulatory T cells in long-lasting Graves disease. Specified time point: persistent/refractory GD, antithyroid drugs over 5 years with positive TRAb. PBMC RNA was the source of the TCR library. For TCR beta, libraries came from iRepertoire HTBI primers and Arm-PCR of CDR3 regions. TCRdb itself ran the multiplex PCR reads through MiXCR, one entry per CDR3 protein. The sample carries around 450,000 distinct CDR3 sequences, around a fifth recorded once. The input for sequencing was peripheral blood mononuclear cells (PBMCs), taken when the disease was refractory, from a patient treated with antithyroid drugs. The origin of the receptors is a female donor with Graves disease.

This clonotype occurred a few times. J is TRBJ2-7 and V is TRBV29-1; 9 nucleotides agree with TRBD1. The CDR3 loop spans 14 amino acids. Germline CDR1 reads SQVTM; CDR2 reads ANQGSEA. Trimming removed 1 base from V and 5 bases from J; junction bases left unmatched: 6. The CDR3: CSVEGGQGIDEQYF. The CDR3 nucleotides are TGCAGCGTTGAAGGTGGACAGGGGATTGACGAGCAGTACTTC.

As to this clonotype: A read error may be the cause here, since a much bigger clone is one base away. The CDR3 does not end in the conserved phenylalanine or tryptophan, so this is likely a read error. The chain links TRBV6-2 or TRBV6-3 to TRBJ2-5; 7 positions match TRBD2. J was trimmed by 2 bases and V by 7 bases; bases with no gene match: 10. CDR1 MNHEY and CDR2 SVGEGT come from the germline V gene. The CDR3 sequence is 15 residues long. The CDR3 region has the DNA TGTGCCAGCACCCGATGGGAGGGTCGGCAAGAGACCCAGTACCTC. It yields the protein CASTRWEGRQETQYL.

V and J are TRBV30 and TRBJ2-7; D is ambiguous. The CDR3 covers 13 residues. V dropped 4 bases and J dropped 5 bases, with 15 bases sitting between them. Germline CDR1 is GTSNPN and CDR2 is SVGIG (reference sequence). CDR3 loop: CAWTLGSYHEQYF. CDR3 nucleotides: TGTGCCTGGACCCTTGGATCCTACCACGAGCAGTACTTC.

This clonotype was seen more than once but under ten times. This rearrangement joins TRBV7-9 to TRBJ1-3; 7 nucleotides match TRBD1. The CDR3 has 16 amino acids. Trimming at V came to 5 bases and at J to 2 bases, leaving 9 bases not matched to a gene. Germline CDR1 reads SEHNR; CDR2 reads FQNEAQ (reference sequence). For the CDR3, the DNA is TGTGCCAGCAGCACCCCCCTGACAGGGACTGGAAACACCATATATTTT. This sequence encodes CASSTPLTGTGNTIYF.

To note about this clonotype: No conserved phenylalanine or tryptophan is present at the end of the CDR3, so a read error is the likely explanation. V is TRBV28 and J is TRBJ1-1, with TRBD1 as a possible D gene (6 bases). The CDR3 sequence is 15 residues long. CDR1 MDHEN and CDR2 SYDVKM come from the germline V gene. Trimming pared 5 bases from V and 4 bases from J, leaving 17 bases between. CDR3 sequence: CASSTLPTGITEAFS. As DNA, the CDR3 is TGTGCCAGCAGTACCCTCCCTACAGGGATCACTGAAGCTTTCTCT.

This clonotype came up many times. This chain connects TRBV12-3 or TRBV12-4 to TRBJ1-1; D gene ambiguous. Trimming left V 6 bases short and J 10 bases short, with 9 bases between. The CDR3 consists of 10 residues. CDR3 residues: CASSPDSAFF. CDR3 nucleotides: TGTGCCAGCAGCCCGGACTCAGCTTTCTTT.

This clonotype was counted ten times or more. The chain is built from TRBV7-9 and TRBJ1-1; D is perhaps TRBD1 (5 bases). Germline V gene lookup returns CDR1 SEHNR and CDR2 FQNEAQ (reference sequence). This CDR3 comprises 14 residues. V was cut by 5 bases and J by 0 bases, with 10 bases left in between. Here the CDR3 DNA reads TGTGCCAGCAGCGAGGGACCCATGAACACTGAAGCTTTCTTT. Amino acid sequence: CASSEGPMNTEAFF.

The chain uses TRBV20-1 and TRBJ2-7, with 7 bases lining up with TRBD2. The V gene's germline CDR1 is DFQATT and CDR2 SNEGSKA (reference sequence). The CDR3 extends over 14 amino acids. Trimming took 4 bases from V and 0 from J; bases not matched to a gene: 6. The CDR3 coding sequence is TGCAGTGCTAACCCCCGGACTAGCTCCTACGAGCAGTACTTC. Protein sequence: CSANPRTSSYEQYF.

The sample holds many counts of this clonotype. The V gene is TRBV11-2, the J gene TRBJ1-4; D is unclear. CDR1 SGHAT and CDR2 FQNNGV come from the germline V gene. The CDR3 runs 13 residues. The V and J ends lost 2 bases and 8 bases respectively, with 9 bases between them. CDR3 nucleotides: TGTGCCAGCAGCTTATCGCTTGAAGAAAAACTGTTTTTT. Its translation is CASSLSLEEKLFF. Drawing the rest from reference TRBV11-2 and TRBJ1-4, the complete variable domain is EAGVAQSPRYKIIEKRQSVAFWCNPISGHATLYWYQQILGQGPKLLIQFQNNGVVDDSQLPKDRFSAERLKGVDSTLKIQPAKLEDSAVYLCASSLSLEEKLFFGSGTQLSVL.

This clonotype occurred many times. The chain carries TRBV6-2 or TRBV6-3 and TRBJ2-7; D gene ambiguous. The CDR3 totals 13 residues. Between the trimmed V and J ends, which lost 0 bases and 4 bases, there was a span of 7 bases. Germline assignment: CDR1 MNHEY and CDR2 SVGEGT. The CDR3 coding sequence is TGTGCCAGCAGTTACTCGGGGAATTACGAGCAGTACTTC. This translates into CASSYSGNYEQYF.

There are a few counts of this clonotype. This rearrangement joins TRBV5-1 to TRBJ2-2; 11 bases map to TRBD2. After removal of 4 bases from V and 7 bases from J, the junction contained 9 bases not matched to a gene. Germline CDR1 reads SGHRS; CDR2 reads YFSETQ. CDR3 length: 16 residues. The CDR3 DNA reads TGCGCCAGCAGCCTCGGGACTAGCGGAAAGATCGGGGAGCTGTTTTTT. It is translated as CASSLGTSGKIGELFF.

This clonotype was picked up a small number of times. This chain uses TRBV6-1 with TRBJ1-1, with D possibly being TRBD1 (5 bases). Germline assignment: CDR1 MNHNS and CDR2 SASEGT. Trimming removed 3 bases at V and 1 base at J, with 15 bases between. There are 16 residues in the CDR3. This CDR3 reads CASSDPQVFPNTEAFF. In nucleotides, the CDR3 is TGTGCCAGCAGTGATCCACAGGTTTTCCCGAACACTGAAGCTTTCTTT.

This clonotype was detected only a few times. The chain has TRBV6-1 and TRBJ2-2; D is undetermined. Germline V lookup: CDR1 MNHNS, CDR2 SASEGT. The CDR3 has 15 residues. V dropped 6 bases and J dropped 1 base, with 12 bases sitting between them. The CDR3 protein is CASRPAFVNTGELFF. The CDR3 DNA follows: TGTGCCAGCAGACCCGCCTTTGTGAACACCGGGGAGCTGTTTTTT.

The chain combines TRBV7-2 with TRBJ1-1; D call uncertain. V lost 4 bases and J lost 4, with 10 bases in between. Germline-derived CDR1 and CDR2 are SGHTA and FQGNSA. This CDR3 contains 13 residues. This chain's CDR3 is CASSSQIRTEAFF. The CDR3 DNA sequence: TGTGCCAGCAGCTCACAGATCCGCACTGAAGCTTTCTTT.

This clonotype was seen repeatedly, ten times or more. The chain has TRBV6-1 and TRBJ1-2; D uncertain. There are 14 residues in the CDR3. The germline V gene has CDR1 MNHNS and CDR2 SASEGT. The V gene lost 8 bases and the J gene lost 0 bases, with 13 bases spanning the gap. The CDR3 nucleotides read TGTGCCAGCGTCCAGGACTTTGCTAACTATGGCTACACCTTC. Its protein is CASVQDFANYGYTF.

The chain joins TRBV7-3 to TRBJ2-7, with D possibly matching TRBD1 (6 bases). With 1 base removed from V and 4 bases from J, the gap between germline ends came to 14 bases. Per the germline V gene, CDR1 is SGHTA and CDR2 is FQGTGA. This CDR3 has 15 residues. The CDR3 region has the DNA TGTGCCAGCAGCTTAAGGTCAGGGGTTGAGTACGAGCAGTACTTC. Protein: CASSLRSGVEYEQYF.

This clonotype appeared a few times. This chain links TRBV30 with TRBJ1-5; D gene uncertain. V gave up 2 bases and J gave up 1 base, with 9 bases separating them. Looked up from germline, CDR1 is GTSNPN and CDR2 is SVGIG (reference sequence). The CDR3 extends over 14 amino acids. In DNA form, the CDR3 reads TGTGCCTGGAGTACGGATTCCAGCAATCAGCCCCAGCATTTT. Protein sequence: CAWSTDSSNQPQHF.

This clonotype was seen only a few times. V is TRBV5-1 and J is TRBJ1-1, with D hard to call. Germline lookup yields CDR1 SGHRS and CDR2 YFSETQ. This CDR3 contains 14 residues. The V end was cut by 7 bases, the J end by 1 base, with 14 bases between. The CDR3 loop is CASYPNRGNTEAFF. The CDR3 nucleotides are TGCGCCAGCTACCCAAATCGAGGGAACACTGAAGCTTTCTTT.

V usage is TRBV12-3 or TRBV12-4 and J usage is TRBJ1-1; no clear D. Trimming took 10 bases from V and 1 from J, leaving 13 bases between them. The CDR3 loop spans 13 amino acids. In DNA, the CDR3 is TGTGCCACCGTATCAATGGGGAACACTGAAGCTTTCTTT. It is translated as CATVSMGNTEAFF.